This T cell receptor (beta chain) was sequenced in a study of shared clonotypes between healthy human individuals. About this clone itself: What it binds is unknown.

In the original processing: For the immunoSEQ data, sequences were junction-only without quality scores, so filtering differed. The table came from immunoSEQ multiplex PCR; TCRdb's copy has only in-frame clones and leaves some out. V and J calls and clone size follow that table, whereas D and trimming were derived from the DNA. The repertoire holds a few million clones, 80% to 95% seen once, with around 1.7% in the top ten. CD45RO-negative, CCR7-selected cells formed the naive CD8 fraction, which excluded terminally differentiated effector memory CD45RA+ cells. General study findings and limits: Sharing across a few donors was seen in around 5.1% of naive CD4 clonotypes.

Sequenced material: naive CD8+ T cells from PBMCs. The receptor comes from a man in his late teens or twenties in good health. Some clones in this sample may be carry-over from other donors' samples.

This CDR3 reads CSVEGESGANVLTF. The CDR3 nucleotides are TGCAGCGTTGAAGGGGAGTCTGGGGCCAACGTCCTGACTTTC. The chain recombines TRBV29-1 with TRBJ2-6, with a tentative D call TRBD2 (5 bases). The germline V and J ends were trimmed by 1 base and 1 base, with 5 bases remaining between them. This CDR3 region has 14 residues. CDR1 and CDR2 (germline): SQVTM, ANQGSEA. Complete variable domain (other parts from reference TRBV29-1 and TRBJ2-6): SAVISQKPSRDICQRGTSLTIQCQVDSQVTMMFWYRQQPGQSLTLIATANQGSEATYESGFVIDKFPISRPNLTFSTLTVSNMSPEDSSIYLCSVEGESGANVLTFGAGSRLTVL.